Listed here are 24 T cell receptor beta chains from one sample, sequenced in a study of identical twins. TCRdb itself ran the 5' RACE reads through MiXCR, one entry per CDR3 protein. The data contain 700,000 to 950,000 distinct CDR3 sequences, more than 9% of them seen just once; the ten biggest clones take up around 1.5%. The sample also formed part of further work on yellow fever vaccine responses in identical twins.

The sequencing sample was made of PBMCs. These receptors were taken from a woman aged 18 to 35 in good health.

The rearrangement joins TRBV28 to TRBJ2-6, with a tentative D call TRBD1 (6 bases). Germline CDR1 MDHEN, CDR2 SYDVKM. The V gene lost 6 bases and the J gene lost 0 bases, with 15 bases spanning the gap. The CDR3 has 17 residues. CDR3 nucleotide sequence: TGTGCCAGCAGACAGACAGGATTACTCTCTGGGGCCAACGTCCTGACTTTC. This sequence encodes CASRQTGLLSGANVLTF.

This clonotype came up many times. The CDR3 spells CASSEITGELFF. The CDR3 DNA is TGTGCCAGCAGTGAAATCACCGGGGAGCTGTTTTTT. V is TRBV6-1 and J is TRBJ2-2; unclear D gene. Germline V gene lookup returns CDR1 MNHNS and CDR2 SASEGT. V lost 2 bases and J lost 4, with 2 bases in between. The CDR3 extends over 12 amino acids.

The chain combines TRBV20-1 with TRBJ1-1; D ambiguous. Looked up from germline, CDR1 is DFQATT and CDR2 is SNEGSKA (reference sequence). V was pared by 4 bases and J by 1 base, with 16 bases between. The CDR3 is 15 residues long. The CDR3 spells CSAKILRVANTEAFF. CDR3 sequence (DNA): TGCAGTGCTAAAATCCTCCGGGTTGCGAACACTGAAGCTTTCTTT.

This clonotype has at least ten counts. The genes are TRBV11-2 and TRBJ1-6, with 8 bases fitting TRBD1. V lost 5 bases and J lost 8; bases outside the gene matches: 11. CDR1 and CDR2 from the germline V gene are SGHAT and FQNNGV. The CDR3 has 16 residues. The CDR3: CASSNTDRGYYSPLHF. Here the CDR3 DNA reads TGTGCCAGCAGCAACACCGACAGGGGTTATTATTCACCCCTCCACTTT.

The gene calls are TRBV11-2 and TRBJ2-7; 7 bases are a match to TRBD1. The CDR3 consists of 16 residues. The germline V gene has CDR1 SGHAT and CDR2 FQNNGV. After removal of 2 bases from V and 0 bases from J, the junction contained 7 bases not matched to a gene. The CDR3 DNA reads as TGTGCCAGCAGCTTAAACGGACAGGCACCCTCCTACGAGCAGTACTTC. It encodes CASSLNGQAPSYEQYF.

Ten or more counts support this clonotype. CDR3 protein: CATGRRDTGELFF. CDR3 nucleotides: TGTGCCACGGGCAGGAGAGACACCGGGGAGCTGTTTTTT. The chain has TRBV10-3 and TRBJ2-2; D is unclear. Per the germline V gene, CDR1 is ENHRY and CDR2 is SYGVKD. The V gene lost 10 bases and the J gene lost 3 bases, with 12 bases spanning the gap. The CDR3 runs 13 residues.

Many counts were recorded for this clonotype. V and J are TRBV28 and TRBJ2-2, with TRBD1 as a possible D gene (6 bases). The V end lost 3 bases, the J end lost 0 bases, and 14 bases lay between the germline ends. CDR3 length: 17 residues. Looked up from germline, CDR1 is MDHEN and CDR2 is SYDVKM. The CDR3 reads CASSFIPGHTNTGELFF. The CDR3 coding sequence is TGTGCCAGCAGTTTTATCCCGGGACATACGAACACCGGGGAGCTGTTTTTT.

V usage is TRBV6-1 and J usage is TRBJ1-3, with D possibly TRBD1 on 5 matching bases. Trimming took 4 bases from V and 0 from J, leaving 13 bases between them. Germline CDR1 is MNHNS and CDR2 is SASEGT. This CDR3 is built from 16 residues. CDR3 sequence (DNA): TGTGCCAGCAGTGGGCTCAGGGATAGCTCTGGAAACACCATATATTTT. Amino acid sequence: CASSGLRDSSGNTIYF.

This clonotype was detected many times. CDR3 in DNA: TGTGCCAGCTCACCCACAGGGAAAGAGACCCAGTACTTC. Amino acids: CASSPTGKETQYF. The chain has TRBV18 and TRBJ2-5; maybe TRBD1 (6 bases). Germline V lookup: CDR1 KGHSH, CDR2 LQKENI. The CDR3 totals 13 residues. V was clipped by 3 bases and J by 3 bases, with 8 bases between them.

The chain joins TRBV29-1 to TRBJ2-5, with 7 bases fitting TRBD2. This CDR3 is 13 amino acids long. V was clipped by 1 base and J by 5 bases; unmatched bases: 4. Germline V CDR1 and CDR2: SQVTM, ANQGSEA. The CDR3 region has the DNA TGCAGCGTTGAAGGACTAGCATTGGAGACCCAGTACTTC. Translation gives CSVEGLALETQYF.

This clonotype has just one count. This chain uses TRBV11-1 with TRBJ2-2, with 7 nucleotides matching TRBD2. This CDR3 has 16 residues. CDR1 SGHAT and CDR2 FQDESV come from the germline V gene (reference sequence). J lost 4 bases, V lost 1 base, and 6 bases had no gene match. This chain's CDR3 is CASSLGGSGITGELFF. The DNA of the CDR3 is TGTGCCAGCAGCTTAGGCGGGAGCGGTATCACCGGGGAGCTGTTTTTT.

Only a few counts were recorded for this clonotype. The chain couples TRBV6-1 to TRBJ2-1, with D possibly being TRBD1 or TRBD2 (5 bases each). Germline V lookup: CDR1 MNHNS, CDR2 SASEGT. This CDR3 comprises 17 residues. Trimming removed 5 bases from V and 5 bases from J, with 22 bases in between. The CDR3 bases are TGTGCCAGCAGTCCTGGGACGGCGCAAGGAAGAGACAATGAGCAGTTCTTC. Translating it yields CASSPGTAQGRDNEQFF.

This clonotype was picked up a small number of times. V usage is TRBV24-1 and J usage is TRBJ2-5; 10 bases are shared with TRBD2. Germline CDR1 reads KGHDR; CDR2 reads SFDVKD. V lost 0 bases and J lost 1; bases outside the gene matches: 4. The CDR3 runs to 17 residues. The CDR3 is CATSDLGVAGGQETQYF. In DNA form, the CDR3 reads TGTGCCACCAGTGATTTGGGAGTAGCGGGGGGCCAAGAGACCCAGTACTTC.

This chain joins TRBV15 and TRBJ2-1; the D call may be TRBD1 or TRBD2 (5 bases each). The germline V and J ends were trimmed by 0 bases and 0 bases, with 15 bases remaining between them. The length of the CDR3 is 18 residues. Looked up from germline, CDR1 is LNHNV and CDR2 is YYDKDF (reference sequence). The CDR3 sequence is CATSRDDGGPSSYNEQFF. The CDR3 bases are TGTGCCACCAGCAGAGATGATGGGGGACCCAGCTCCTACAATGAGCAGTTCTTC.

V gene TRBV7-3 combines with J gene TRBJ2-3; TRBD1 or TRBD2 may be the D gene (5 bases each). Germline V CDR1 and CDR2: SGHTA, FQGTGA. This CDR3 is 15 amino acids long. With 4 bases removed from V and 0 bases from J, the gap between germline ends came to 11 bases. The CDR3 is CASSSRDVSTDTQYF. The CDR3 nucleotides are TGTGCCAGCAGCTCCCGGGACGTTAGCACAGATACGCAGTATTTT. Drawing the rest from reference TRBV7-3 and TRBJ2-3, the complete variable domain is GAGVSQTPSNKVTEKGKYVELRCDPISGHTALYWYRQSLGQGPEFLIYFQGTGAADDSGLPNDRFFAVRPEGSVSTLKIQRTERGDSAVYLCASSSRDVSTDTQYFGPGTRLTVL.

In this sample, this clonotype turned up a few times. This chain uses TRBV29-1 with TRBJ2-7, with 8 bases that match TRBD2. Germline V CDR1 and CDR2: SQVTM, ANQGSEA. The V segment lost 4 bases and the J segment 7 bases; nucleotides outside the gene matches: 15. This CDR3 region has 15 residues. The CDR3 nucleotides are TGCAGCGTTGGGAGGCTGACTAGCGAGCGGGAGGAGCAGTACTTC. Protein: CSVGRLTSEREEQYF.

J is TRBJ2-4 and V is TRBV19, with D perhaps assigned TRBD1 or TRBD2 (5 bases each). V dropped 5 bases and J dropped 5 bases, with 13 bases sitting between them. The CDR3 consists of 14 residues. CDR1 is LNHDA and CDR2 is SQIVND in the germline V gene (reference sequence). The CDR3 DNA reads as TGTGCCAGTAGTTTGGGACGGAAAGAAAACATTCAGTACTTC. Encoded protein: CASSLGRKENIQYF.

V gene TRBV20-1 combines with J gene TRBJ2-1, with 10 bases identical to TRBD2. The CDR3 runs to 16 residues. With V trimmed by 1 base and J by 3 bases, 6 bases remained unmatched. Germline CDR1 is DFQATT and CDR2 is SNEGSKA (reference sequence). The CDR3 DNA reads TGCAGTGCTAGAGTGAGCGGGAGGGCCTTCTACAATGAGCAGTTCTTC. Its translation is CSARVSGRAFYNEQFF.

This clonotype came up many times. V is TRBV29-1 and J is TRBJ2-7; 7 nucleotides line up with TRBD2. The CDR3 has 14 amino acids. V lost 3 bases and J lost 5; bases outside the gene matches: 10. Germline V gene data show CDR1 as SQVTM and CDR2 as ANQGSEA. CDR3 sequence reads: CSVEGRGSSHEQYF. The CDR3 nucleotides are TGCAGCGTTGAGGGGCGGGGGTCCTCTCACGAGCAGTACTTC.

This rearrangement joins TRBV3-1 to TRBJ1-1; D might be TRBD1 (5 bases). The V gene's germline CDR1 is LGHDT and CDR2 YNNKEL (reference sequence). The CDR3 covers 15 residues. The V end was cut by 2 bases, the J end by 1 base, with 11 bases between. The CDR3 DNA sequence: TGTGCCAGCAGCCAACATGGGGGAACGAACACTGAAGCTTTCTTT. Translating it yields CASSQHGGTNTEAFF.

In this sample, this clonotype turned up a few times. This rearrangement joins TRBV3-1 to TRBJ1-6; D is possibly TRBD1 (6 bases). Germline CDR1 reads LGHDT; CDR2 reads YNNKEL (reference sequence). Trimming took off 4 bases at V and 3 bases at J, with 13 bases between the two ends. The CDR3 length is 16 residues. DNA for the CDR3: TGTGCCAGCAGCCCACCGGGGGGCAGCTATAATTCACCCCTCCACTTT. It is translated as CASSPPGGSYNSPLHF.

Only a few counts were recorded for this clonotype. The chain combines TRBV20-1 with TRBJ2-7; 7 bases map to TRBD1. The V gene's germline CDR1 is DFQATT and CDR2 SNEGSKA (reference sequence). The CDR3 consists of 16 residues. The V and J ends lost 1 base and 4 bases, in that order; junction bases with no gene match: 13. The CDR3 DNA reads as TGCAGTGCTAGAGTCCCCCCGGGACAGAGCCGTTACGAGCAGTACTTC. Protein sequence: CSARVPPGQSRYEQYF.

The gene calls are TRBV20-1 and TRBJ2-7; no clear D. There are 14 residues in the CDR3. Germline lookup yields CDR1 DFQATT and CDR2 SNEGSKA (reference sequence). The ends were cut back, 3 bases at V and 6 bases at J, with 18 bases in the middle. In DNA form, the CDR3 reads TGCAGTGCTAGGGACGGCTCGGACCCATCCGAGCAGTACTTC. Protein: CSARDGSDPSEQYF.

This chain uses TRBV29-1 with TRBJ2-1; 9 bases line up with TRBD2. Trimming at V came to 3 bases and at J to 5 bases, leaving 2 bases not matched to a gene. The CDR3 spans 13 residues. The germline gives CDR1 SQVTM, CDR2 ANQGSEA. The CDR3 protein is CSVDPSGNNEQFF. DNA of the CDR3: TGCAGCGTTGATCCTAGCGGGAACAATGAGCAGTTCTTC.